One sample yielded the 15 T cell receptor beta chains listed below, sequenced in a study of T cells in Graves' hyperthyroidism and ophthalmopathy. The CDR3 regions of TCR beta were amplified from RNA transcripts. First-round RT-PCR of the TCR CDR3 relied on the HTBI primer set. From the multiplex PCR reads, TCRdb called clonotypes with MiXCR, one entry per CDR3 protein. Of approximately 48,000 distinct CDR3 sequences listed, more than 40% were seen once; the top ten hold roughly 32%. The sequenced material came from peripheral blood or thyroid tissue (not recorded which). The receptors stem from a woman in her forties or fifties with Graves' hyperthyroidism.

This clonotype was seen ten or more times. This chain links TRBV11-1 with TRBJ2-6; TRBD2 agrees at 12 bases. V dropped 6 bases and J dropped 3; count of bases not matched to a gene: 3. The length of the CDR3 is 16 residues. CDR1 is SGHAT and CDR2 is FQDESV in the germline V gene (reference sequence). This CDR3 reads CASRTSGRSGANVLTF. DNA for the CDR3: TGTGCCAGCAGGACTAGCGGGAGAAGTGGGGCCAACGTCCTGACTTTC.

The sample holds many counts of this clonotype. The chain employs TRBV10-3 and TRBJ2-3; D gene unclear. The germline CDR1 and CDR2 sequences are ENHRY and SYGVKD. V gave up 2 bases and J gave up 2 bases, with 11 bases separating them. This CDR3 contains 15 residues. The CDR3 DNA sequence: TGTGCCATCAGTGAGGGCGGTTTAAACACAGATACGCAGTATTTT. Its translation: CAISEGGLNTDTQYF.

The chain couples TRBV29-1 to TRBJ2-5; 7 bases are shared with TRBD2. V lost 3 bases, J lost 5 bases, and 9 bases stayed unmatched. The CDR3 has 14 residues. The germline V gene encodes CDR1 SQVTM and CDR2 ANQGSEA. The CDR3 region has the DNA TGCAGCGTTGACGGAGGGAGGGCCAAGGAGACCCAGTACTTC. Protein: CSVDGGRAKETQYF.

This rearrangement joins TRBV7-9 to TRBJ2-6; 8 bases are a match to TRBD1. Germline CDR1 reads SEHNR; CDR2 reads FQNEAQ (reference sequence). CDR3 length equals 18 residues. With V trimmed by 1 base and J by 1 base, 6 bases remained unmatched. CDR3 DNA: TGTGCCAGCAGCTTAGGCGGCAGGGGGCATTCTGGGGCCAACGTCCTGACTTTC. It translates to CASSLGGRGHSGANVLTF.

A remark on this clonotype: A read error may produce the germline difference seen at one junction end. The chain links TRBV20-1 to TRBJ2-7; 8 nucleotides agree with TRBD1. Germline lookup yields CDR1 DFQATT and CDR2 SNEGSKA (reference sequence). This CDR3 region has 14 residues. The CDR3 DNA reads TGCAGTGCTTGCAGGGGGCGGGTAACCGGGGAGCTGTACTTC. It is translated as CSACRGRVTGELYF.

V usage is TRBV7-9 and J usage is TRBJ1-1, with D uncertain. V was clipped by 2 bases and J by 5 bases, with 0 bases between them. CDR3 size: 10 residues. CDR1 SEHNR and CDR2 FQNEAQ come from the germline V gene (reference sequence). The CDR3 coding sequence is TGTGCCAGCAGCTTAACTGAAGCTTTCTTT. This encodes CASSLTEAFF.

V and J are TRBV5-6 and TRBJ1-1, with a possible D match to TRBD1 (5 bases). Trimming left V 3 bases short and J 4 bases short, with 13 bases between. Germline lookup yields CDR1 SGHDT and CDR2 YYEEEE. This CDR3 spans 14 amino acids. The chain's CDR3 is CASSSTGVGTEAFF. For the CDR3, the DNA is TGTGCCAGCAGCTCCACGGGGGTGGGCACTGAAGCTTTCTTT.

This clonotype was counted at least ten times. The V and J genes are TRBV12-3 or TRBV12-4 and TRBJ1-3, with unresolved D. The CDR3 extends over 14 amino acids. Trimming removed 3 bases at V and 0 bases at J, with 6 bases between. The CDR3 sequence: CASSLVNSGNTIYF. The DNA of the CDR3 is TGTGCCAGCAGTTTGGTGAACTCTGGAAACACCATATATTTT.

J is TRBJ2-7 and V is TRBV7-3; D remains ambiguous. Per germline, CDR1 SGHTA and CDR2 FQGTGA. This CDR3 region has 13 residues. V was clipped by 2 bases and J by 0 bases, with 5 bases between them. CDR3 coding DNA: TGTGCCAGCAGCTTAGCGGTCTCCTACGAGCAGTACTTC. Residues: CASSLAVSYEQYF.

This clonotype was detected ten times or more. The chain links TRBV12-3 or TRBV12-4 to TRBJ1-2; D is unclear. V was pared by 2 bases and J by 3 bases, with 7 bases between. This CDR3 comprises 13 residues. The chain's CDR3 is CASSLRIDYGYTF. DNA of the CDR3: TGTGCCAGCAGTTTAAGGATAGACTATGGCTACACCTTC.

The V and J genes are TRBV20-1 and TRBJ1-6; TRBD1 agrees at 10 bases. CDR1 and CDR2 (germline): DFQATT, SNEGSKA (reference sequence). CDR3 length: 13 amino acids. Germline trimming cut 5 bases from V and 9 bases from J; bases unmatched to any gene: 4. The CDR3 sequence: CSAAGTGVSPLHF. In DNA, the CDR3 is TGCAGTGCTGCCGGGACAGGGGTTTCACCCCTCCACTTT.

This chain joins TRBV20-1 and TRBJ1-2; TRBD1 agrees at 8 bases. Germline assignment: CDR1 DFQATT and CDR2 SNEGSKA (reference sequence). Trimming removed 3 bases from V and 0 bases from J; junction bases left unmatched: 18. CDR3 size: 19 residues. The CDR3 region is CSARPRGHGELFSNYGYTF. The CDR3 nucleotides are TGCAGTGCTAGGCCCAGGGGGCACGGGGAGCTGTTTTCTAACTATGGCTACACCTTC.

The chain employs TRBV7-2 and TRBJ2-3, with 10 positions matching TRBD2. V lost 5 bases and J lost 5; bases outside the gene matches: 4. Germline V gene data show CDR1 as SGHTA and CDR2 as FQGNSA. The CDR3 covers 14 residues. In DNA, the CDR3 is TGTGCCAGCAGCATGAGCGGGAGGGGAGATACGCAGTATTTT. Protein product: CASSMSGRGDTQYF.

With regard to this clonotype: Its ends do not fully match the called genes, so a read error is possible. This sequence joins TRBV5-5 and TRBJ1-4, with D unresolved. CDR1 and CDR2 (germline): SGHKS, YYEKEE (reference sequence). The CDR3 is 13 residues long. DNA of the CDR3: TGTGCCAGCAGCCACACCGCTAATGAAAAGCTGTTTTTT. It yields the protein CASSHTANEKLFF.

Here the CDR3 reads CSGGASGRSYEQYF. The CDR3 region has the DNA TGCAGTGGAGGGGCTAGCGGAAGATCCTACGAGCAGTACTTC. V and J are TRBV20-1 and TRBJ2-7; 7 bases align to TRBD2. Germline V gives CDR1 DFQATT, CDR2 SNEGSKA (reference sequence). V trimming: 7 bases; J trimming: 1 base; junction bases outside the gene matches: 10. The CDR3 is 14 amino acids.